This TCR beta chain was captured in a study of blood T cell repertoires in COVID-19. The wider study: The samples span acute and convalescent COVID-19 from the United States, Italy and Spain. Sources were T cells, B-cell-depleted T cells, or PBMCs; the material itself was cDNA or gDNA.

The authors' processing: Counts of nucleated cells, estimated from reference gene primer amplification, were obtained. The protocol was immunoSEQ multiplex PCR, while the TCRdb copy is restricted to in-frame clones and leaves out a portion. V, J and clone size derive from that table, while D and trimming were established from the DNA sequence. The top ten hold 2% to 2.5% of the sample, which has about 250,000 clones, 70% to 90% seen once. Germline CDR1 is MDHEN and CDR2 is SYDVKM. This CDR3 has 15 amino acids. The trim removed 3 bases at V and 10 bases at J, leaving 9 bases unmatched. The sample was peripheral blood. V and J are TRBV28 and TRBJ1-6; 7 bases map to TRBD1. The TCR sequence derives from a woman aged 40 to 49 who had recovered from COVID-19. This chain's CDR3 is CASSFPGGSGSPLHF. In DNA form, the CDR3 reads TGTGCCAGCAGTTTCCCAGGGGGGTCTGGCTCACCCCTCCACTTT.